The 18 T cell receptor beta chains listed next were all sequenced from one sample in a study of cytomegalovirus exposure and HLA in healthy donors. Primers for the PCR totalled 60 Vbeta and 13 Jbeta. This table comes from immunoSEQ multiplex PCR, and its TCRdb copy is limited to in-frame clones, with some not included. The sample records 160,000 or so clones, approximately 80% being singletons. The sequencing sample was made of PBMCs. These receptors were taken from a young man in good health and CMV-seropositive.

V and J are TRBV7-6 and TRBJ1-5, with 10 positions matching TRBD1. The CDR3 is 16 residues long. Looked up from germline, CDR1 is SGHVS and CDR2 is FNYEAQ. Unmatched junction bases numbered 4, after V lost 5 bases and J lost 0 bases. The CDR3 is CASSPGQGNSNQPQHF. The CDR3 DNA is TGTGCCAGCAGCCCGGGACAGGGGAATAGCAATCAGCCCCAGCATTTT.

The J gene is TRBJ1-1, the V gene TRBV29-1; 9 bases fit TRBD1. V trimming: 4 bases; J trimming: 8 bases; junction bases outside the gene matches: 14. Germline CDR1 is SQVTM and CDR2 is ANQGSEA. The CDR3 is 15 amino acids. In nucleotides, the CDR3 is TGCAGCGTTGCCCTATCCACCGGGACAGGGAGGGAAGCTTTCTTT. Amino acids: CSVALSTGTGREAFF.

This clone appeared a few times. The V call is TRBV7-9, the J call TRBJ2-7; the match to TRBD1 covers 7 bases. Looked up from germline, CDR1 is SEHNR and CDR2 is FQNEAQ (reference sequence). After removal of 4 bases from V and 4 bases from J, the junction contained 16 bases not matched to a gene. The CDR3 covers 17 residues. In DNA, the CDR3 is TGTGCCAGCAGCTCAGCAGCTCGACAGGGCATACTATACGAGCAGTACTTC. This translates into CASSSAARQGILYEQYF.

V is TRBV11-2 and J is TRBJ2-7; D gene uncertain. CDR1 and CDR2 from the germline V gene are SGHAT and FQNNGV. The CDR3 runs to 13 residues. V was trimmed by 5 bases and J by 2 bases, leaving 10 bases between them. This chain's CDR3 is CASSPVGAYEQYF. DNA of the CDR3: TGTGCCAGCAGCCCCGTCGGAGCCTACGAGCAGTACTTC.

J is TRBJ1-1 and V is TRBV4-3; unclear D gene. CDR1 is LGHNA and CDR2 is YSLEER in the germline V gene. The CDR3 totals 15 residues. Trimming cost V 0 bases and J 4 bases, with 12 bases left between them. The CDR3 sequence: CASSQDRELITEAFF. The DNA of the CDR3 is TGCGCCAGCAGCCAAGATCGAGAACTAATCACTGAAGCTTTCTTT.

This clone occurred a few times. The CDR3 bases are TGTGCCAGCAGCATGAGGAGAGACCTGAGCACTGAAGCTTTCTTT. Translating it yields CASSMRRDLSTEAFF. The chain couples TRBV14 to TRBJ1-1; D uncertain. V was trimmed by 5 bases and J by 4 bases, leaving 17 bases between them. Looked up from germline, CDR1 is SGHDN and CDR2 is FVKESK. The CDR3 extends over 15 amino acids.

This clone appeared a few times. DNA for the CDR3: TGTGCCAGCAGCTCCCGACTAGCGGGGTACAATGAGCAGTTCTTC. This encodes CASSSRLAGYNEQFF. The V and J genes are TRBV9 and TRBJ2-1, with 11 bases identical to TRBD2. Trimming removed 4 bases from V and 4 bases from J; junction bases left unmatched: 4. The germline gives CDR1 SGDLS, CDR2 YYNGEE. This CDR3 is built from 15 residues.

V and J are TRBV27 and TRBJ2-2; 12 bases align to TRBD2. Germline V lookup: CDR1 MNHEY, CDR2 SMNVEV (reference sequence). The length of the CDR3 is 13 residues. Trimming at V came to 6 bases and at J to 8 bases, leaving 1 base not matched to a gene. Here the CDR3 reads CASRGTSGGELFF. CDR3 sequence (DNA): TGTGCCAGCAGAGGGACTAGCGGGGGGGAGCTGTTTTTT.

This clone has just a few counts. The CDR3 loop reads CASRKAGGLGEQFF. As DNA, the CDR3 is TGTGCCAGCAGGAAAGCGGGAGGGCTTGGTGAGCAGTTCTTC. This chain joins TRBV2 and TRBJ2-1, with 10 bases fitting TRBD2. CDR3 length: 14 residues. V trimming: 6 bases; J trimming: 9 bases; junction bases outside the gene matches: 8. Germline V lookup: CDR1 SNHLY, CDR2 FYNNEI.

This clone appeared once. The chain uses TRBV2 and TRBJ1-4; D is ambiguous. With 11 bases removed from V and 7 bases from J, the gap between germline ends came to 14 bases. CDR3 size: 12 residues. CDR1 is SNHLY and CDR2 is FYNNEI in the germline V gene. The CDR3 reads CASQAEGEKLFF. CDR3 DNA sequence: TGTGCCTCTCAAGCCGAGGGTGAAAAACTGTTTTTT.

The genes are TRBV5-5 and TRBJ1-3; the match to TRBD1 covers 7 bases. Trimming removed 0 bases from V and 4 bases from J; junction bases left unmatched: 1. This CDR3 region has 14 residues. Germline assignment: CDR1 SGHKS and CDR2 YYEKEE (reference sequence). The CDR3 sequence is CASSLGGQGNTIYF. Here the CDR3 DNA reads TGTGCCAGCAGCTTGGGGGGACAGGGAAACACCATATATTTT.

Regarding this clone: Germline is not matched at one junction end, which may reflect a read error. The chain uses TRBV7-9 and TRBJ1-5; D ambiguous. This CDR3 is built from 16 residues. Germline lookup yields CDR1 SEHNR and CDR2 FQNEAQ (reference sequence). The CDR3 here is CSSSFGLEGSNQPQHF. The CDR3, as DNA: TGTTCCAGCAGCTTCGGCCTCGAGGGTAGCAATCAGCCCCAGCATTTT.

This clone appeared a single time. This sequence joins TRBV25-1 and TRBJ2-6, with D hard to call. This CDR3 is 16 amino acids long. CDR1 MGHDK and CDR2 SYGVNS come from the germline V gene. The V end was cut by 5 bases, the J end by 0 bases, with 11 bases between. CDR3 in DNA: TGTGCCAGCAGTAGGCGGAGCGACTCTGGGGCCAACGTCCTGACTTTC. This translates into CASSRRSDSGANVLTF.

The chain has TRBV18 and TRBJ1-2; no definite D call. V was shortened by 2 bases and J by 3 bases, with 4 bases between the two germline ends. Per germline, CDR1 KGHSH and CDR2 LQKENI. CDR3 size: 12 residues. DNA of the CDR3: TGTGCCAGCTCACCATCAGACTATGGCTACACCTTC. It codes for CASSPSDYGYTF. The entire variable domain, with the rest obtained from reference TRBV18 and TRBJ1-2, is as follows: NAGVMQNPRHLVRRRGQEARLRCSPMKGHSHVYWYRQLPEEGLKFMVYLQKENIIDESGMPKERFSAEFPKEGPSILRIQQVVRGDSAAYFCASSPSDYGYTFGSGTRLTVV.

The V call is TRBV18, the J call TRBJ1-5, with a weak D call TRBD1 (5 bases). V shed 3 bases and J shed 1 base, with 10 bases lying between them. Germline CDR1 and CDR2: KGHSH and LQKENI. The CDR3 has 15 residues. The CDR3 region has the DNA TGTGCCAGCTCACCGGGGGGTTGGAGCAATCAGCCCCAGCATTTT. It codes for CASSPGGWSNQPQHF.

The CDR3 nucleotides read TGCAGCGGACTAGCGACCTCCTACAATGAGCAGTTCTTC. Residues: CSGLATSYNEQFF. The chain couples TRBV29-1 to TRBJ2-1, with 8 bases fitting TRBD2. Germline CDR1 reads SQVTM; CDR2 reads ANQGSEA. CDR3 length: 13 residues. V was pared by 7 bases and J by 0 bases, with 2 bases of the junction left unmatched.

V and J are TRBV28 and TRBJ2-1, with 11 bases that match TRBD2. The CDR3 runs to 17 residues. V lost 6 bases and J lost 0; bases outside the gene matches: 7. In germline, CDR1 is MDHEN, CDR2 SYDVKM. The CDR3 coding sequence is TGTGCCAGCAGACAAACTAGCGGGAGTAGCTCCTACAATGAGCAGTTCTTC. Protein product: CASRQTSGSSSYNEQFF.

Comments on this clone: One end of the junction fails to match germline, which may point to a read error. The rearrangement links TRBV7-9 to TRBJ1-4; 8 nucleotides agree with TRBD1. CDR3 length: 16 amino acids. The germline V gene has CDR1 SEHNR and CDR2 FQNEAQ (reference sequence). This CDR3 reads CSSSLPEGDRNEKLFF. Written as DNA, the CDR3 is TGTTCCAGCAGCTTACCTGAGGGGGACAGGAACGAAAAACTGTTTTTT.